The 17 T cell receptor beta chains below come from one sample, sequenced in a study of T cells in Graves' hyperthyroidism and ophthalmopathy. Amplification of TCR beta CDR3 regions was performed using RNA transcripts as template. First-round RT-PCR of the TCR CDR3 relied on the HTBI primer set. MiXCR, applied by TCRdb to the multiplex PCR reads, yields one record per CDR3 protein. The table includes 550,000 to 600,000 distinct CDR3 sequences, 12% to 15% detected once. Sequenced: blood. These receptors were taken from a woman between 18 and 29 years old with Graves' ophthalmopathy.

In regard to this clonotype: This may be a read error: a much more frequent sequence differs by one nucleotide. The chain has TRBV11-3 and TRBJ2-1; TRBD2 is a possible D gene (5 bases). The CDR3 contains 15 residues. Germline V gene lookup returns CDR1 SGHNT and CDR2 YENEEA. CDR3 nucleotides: TGTGCCAGCAGCTTAGACCTAGCCCCCTACAGTGAGCAGTTCTTC. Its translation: CASSLDLAPYSEQFF.

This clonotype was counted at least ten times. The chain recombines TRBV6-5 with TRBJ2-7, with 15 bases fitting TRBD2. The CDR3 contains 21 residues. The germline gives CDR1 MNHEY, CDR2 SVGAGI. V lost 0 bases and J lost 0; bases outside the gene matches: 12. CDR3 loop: CASSYSAPMGLAGGSSYEQYF. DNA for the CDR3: TGTGCCAGCAGTTACTCTGCCCCGATGGGACTAGCGGGAGGCAGCTCCTACGAGCAGTACTTC.

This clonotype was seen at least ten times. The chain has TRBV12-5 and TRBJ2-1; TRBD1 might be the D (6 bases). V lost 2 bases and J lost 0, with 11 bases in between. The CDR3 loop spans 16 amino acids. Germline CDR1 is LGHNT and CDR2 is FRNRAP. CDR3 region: CASGLIQGSSYNEQFF. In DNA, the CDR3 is TGTGCTAGTGGTTTGATACAGGGAAGCTCCTACAATGAGCAGTTCTTC. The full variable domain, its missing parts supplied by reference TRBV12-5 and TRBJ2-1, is DARVTQTPRHKVTEMGQEVTMRCQPILGHNTVFWYRQTMMQGLELLAYFRNRAPLDDSGMPKDRFSAEMPDATLATLKIQPSEPRDSAVYFCASGLIQGSSYNEQFFGPGTRLTVL.

Here the CDR3 reads CASTTKGAKNIQYF. Written as DNA, the CDR3 is TGTGCCAGCACTACGAAGGGGGCCAAAAACATTCAGTACTTC. The chain links TRBV6-1 to TRBJ2-4, with D possibly being TRBD1 (5 bases). Deletions cut 7 bases from V and 1 base from J, with 11 bases between. The CDR3 contains 14 residues. Germline V gene sequence: CDR1 MNHNS, CDR2 SASEGT.

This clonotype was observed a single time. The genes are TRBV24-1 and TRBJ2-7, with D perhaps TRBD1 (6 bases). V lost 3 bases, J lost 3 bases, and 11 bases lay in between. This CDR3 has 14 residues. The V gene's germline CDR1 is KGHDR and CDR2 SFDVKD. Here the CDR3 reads CATSDPGQDYEQYF. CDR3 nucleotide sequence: TGTGCCACCAGTGATCCGGGACAAGACTACGAGCAGTACTTC.

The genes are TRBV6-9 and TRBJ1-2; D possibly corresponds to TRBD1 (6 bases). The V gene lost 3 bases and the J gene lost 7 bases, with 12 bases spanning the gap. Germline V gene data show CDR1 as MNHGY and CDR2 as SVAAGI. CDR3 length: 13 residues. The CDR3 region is CASSYRTGTGYTF. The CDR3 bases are TGTGCCAGCAGTTACCGAACAGGGACTGGCTACACCTTC.

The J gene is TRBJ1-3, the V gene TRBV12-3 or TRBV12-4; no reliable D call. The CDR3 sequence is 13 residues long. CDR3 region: CVWGAGPGNTIYF. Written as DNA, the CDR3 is TGTGTATGGGGTGCTGGGCCTGGAAACACCATATATTTT.

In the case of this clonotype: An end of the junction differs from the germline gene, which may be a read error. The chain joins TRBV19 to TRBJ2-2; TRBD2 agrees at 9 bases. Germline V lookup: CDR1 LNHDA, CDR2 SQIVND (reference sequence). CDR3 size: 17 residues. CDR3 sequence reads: CASSPSVGLAAGGELLF. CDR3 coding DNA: TGTGCCAGTAGCCCGTCCGTGGGACTAGCCGCAGGCGGGGAGCTGCTTTTT.

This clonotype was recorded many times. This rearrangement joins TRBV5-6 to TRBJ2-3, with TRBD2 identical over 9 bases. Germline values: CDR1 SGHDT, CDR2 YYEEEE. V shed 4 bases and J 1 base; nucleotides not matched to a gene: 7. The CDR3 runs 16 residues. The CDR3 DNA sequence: TGTGCCAGCAGCACCCAGTGGACTAGCGGCACAGATACGCAGTATTTT. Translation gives CASSTQWTSGTDTQYF.

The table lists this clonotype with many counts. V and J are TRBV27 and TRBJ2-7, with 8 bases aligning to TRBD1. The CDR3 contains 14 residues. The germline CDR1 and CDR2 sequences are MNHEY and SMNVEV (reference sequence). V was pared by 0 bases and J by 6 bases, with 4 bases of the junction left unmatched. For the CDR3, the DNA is TGTGCCAGCAGTTTATCTCGCAGGGGGCGCGAGCAGTACTTC. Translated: CASSLSRRGREQYF.

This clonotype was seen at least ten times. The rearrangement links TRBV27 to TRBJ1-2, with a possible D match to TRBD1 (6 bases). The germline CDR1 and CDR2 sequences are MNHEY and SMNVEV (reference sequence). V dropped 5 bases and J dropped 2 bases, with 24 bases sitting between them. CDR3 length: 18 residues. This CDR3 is CASSPYLWTVKLNYGYTF. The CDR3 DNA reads TGTGCCAGCAGTCCCTACTTATGGACAGTAAAATTGAACTATGGCTACACCTTC.

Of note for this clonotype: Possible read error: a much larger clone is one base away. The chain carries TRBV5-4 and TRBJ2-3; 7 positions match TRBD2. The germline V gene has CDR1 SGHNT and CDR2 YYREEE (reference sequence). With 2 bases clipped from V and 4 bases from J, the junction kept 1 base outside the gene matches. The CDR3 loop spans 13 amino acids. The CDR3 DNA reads TGTGCCAGCAGCTTTAGCGGGTCAGATACGCAGTATTTT. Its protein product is CASSFSGSDTQYF.

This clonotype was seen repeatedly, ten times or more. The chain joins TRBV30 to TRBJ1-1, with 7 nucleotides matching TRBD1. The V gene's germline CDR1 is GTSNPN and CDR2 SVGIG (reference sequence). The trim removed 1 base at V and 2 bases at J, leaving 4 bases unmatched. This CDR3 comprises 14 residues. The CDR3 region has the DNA TGTGCCTGGAGTGGAGGACAGGCCAACACTGAAGCTTTCTTT. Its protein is CAWSGGQANTEAFF.

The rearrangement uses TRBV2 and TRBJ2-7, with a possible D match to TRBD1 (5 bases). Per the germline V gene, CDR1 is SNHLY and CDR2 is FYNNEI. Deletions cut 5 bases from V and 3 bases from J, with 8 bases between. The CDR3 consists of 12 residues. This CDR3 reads CASSTQDYEQYF. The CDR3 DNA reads TGTGCCAGCAGTACACAGGACTACGAGCAGTACTTC.

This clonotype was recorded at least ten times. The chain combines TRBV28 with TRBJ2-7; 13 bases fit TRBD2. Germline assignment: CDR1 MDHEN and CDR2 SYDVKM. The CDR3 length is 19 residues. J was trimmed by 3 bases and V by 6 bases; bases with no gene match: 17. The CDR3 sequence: CASRHGLGTSGIYFYEQYF. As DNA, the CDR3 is TGTGCCAGCAGGCATGGCCTTGGGACTAGCGGGATCTACTTCTACGAGCAGTACTTC.

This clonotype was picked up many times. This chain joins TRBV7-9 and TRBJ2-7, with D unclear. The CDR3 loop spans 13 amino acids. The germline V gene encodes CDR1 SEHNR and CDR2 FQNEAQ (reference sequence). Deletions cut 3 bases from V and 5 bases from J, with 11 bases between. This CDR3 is CASSFGSINEQYF. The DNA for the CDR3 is TGTGCCAGCAGCTTTGGATCAATTAACGAGCAGTACTTC.

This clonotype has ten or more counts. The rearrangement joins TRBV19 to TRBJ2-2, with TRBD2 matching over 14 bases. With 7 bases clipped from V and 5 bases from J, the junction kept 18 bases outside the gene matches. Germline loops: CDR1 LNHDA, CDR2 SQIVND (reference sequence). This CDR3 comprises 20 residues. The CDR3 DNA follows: TGTGCCAGTACCGACAGGACTAGCGGGAGGCATCTAACCCGGACCGGGGAGCTGTTTTTT. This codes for CASTDRTSGRHLTRTGELFF.